These 20 T cell receptor beta chains came from one sample sequenced in a study of blood T cell repertoires in COVID-19. The assay was immunoSEQ multiplex PCR, and TCRdb's table has in-frame clones only and misses some. The table includes roughly 85,000 clones, 86% detected once. Specimen: peripheral blood. The receptors originated from a man aged 45 to 65 with active or convalescent COVID-19.

This clone was observed a single time. This rearrangement joins TRBV27 to TRBJ2-3; 13 bases agree with TRBD2. Germline loops: CDR1 MNHEY, CDR2 SMNVEV (reference sequence). CDR3 length equals 15 residues. The V segment lost 5 bases and the J segment 7 bases; nucleotides outside the gene matches: 6. CDR3 in DNA: TGTGCCAGCAGTCTAACTAGCGGGAGGGCCAATACGCAGTATTTT. Translating gives CASSLTSGRANTQYF.

This clone was seen just once. V is TRBV30 and J is TRBJ1-1, with D tentatively TRBD1 (5 bases). The CDR3 has 14 amino acids. Trimming removed 2 bases from V and 3 bases from J, with 13 bases in between. Per germline, CDR1 GTSNPN and CDR2 SVGIG (reference sequence). The CDR3 is CAWSTMRQYTEAFF. CDR3 DNA sequence: TGTGCCTGGAGTACCATGCGACAGTACACTGAAGCTTTCTTT.

This chain connects TRBV19 to TRBJ2-7; 8 bases are a match to TRBD1. This CDR3 contains 15 residues. V was pared by 6 bases and J by 0 bases, with 7 bases of the junction left unmatched. Per germline, CDR1 LNHDA and CDR2 SQIVND (reference sequence). The chain's CDR3 is CASSPGTGLSYEQYF. The CDR3, as DNA: TGTGCCAGTAGCCCCGGGACAGGCCTCTCCTACGAGCAGTACTTC.

V usage is TRBV7-2 and J usage is TRBJ2-1, with 8 bases matching TRBD2. Looked up from germline, CDR1 is SGHTA and CDR2 is FQGNSA. V lost 1 base to trimming and J lost 6 bases; unmatched junction nucleotides: 8. The CDR3 spans 16 residues. For the CDR3, the DNA is TGTGCCAGCAGCTTAGGAGGACTAGCCCCATTCAATGAGCAGTTCTTC. Its translation: CASSLGGLAPFNEQFF.

This clone appeared a single time. This sequence joins TRBV7-2 and TRBJ1-5; the D gene is possibly TRBD1 (6 bases). The CDR3 length is 13 residues. Germline V CDR1 and CDR2: SGHTA, FQGNSA. Trimming left V 6 bases short and J 8 bases short, with 14 bases between. CDR3 in DNA: TGTGCCAGCAGACAGGGTGTTTTAGAGCCCCAGCATTTT. Translation: CASRQGVLEPQHF.

The rearrangement joins TRBV19 to TRBJ2-5; D possibly corresponds to TRBD1 (6 bases). V was shortened by 9 bases and J by 3 bases, with 17 bases between the two germline ends. Per germline, CDR1 LNHDA and CDR2 SQIVND (reference sequence). This CDR3 contains 14 residues. This chain's CDR3 is CASSLGQGKETQYF. The CDR3 region has the DNA TGTGCCAGCTCACTTGGCCAGGGGAAAGAGACCCAGTACTTC.

The chain links TRBV5-5 to TRBJ2-7; a weak D match, TRBD2 (6 bases). V lost 0 bases and J lost 5, with 15 bases in between. This CDR3 spans 15 amino acids. CDR1 is SGHKS, CDR2 YYEKEE, per germline (reference sequence). The CDR3: CASSLGAGTLHEQYF. As DNA, the CDR3 is TGTGCCAGCAGCTTGGGGGCGGGAACCCTCCACGAGCAGTACTTC. The full variable domain, its missing parts supplied by reference TRBV5-5 and TRBJ2-7, is DAGVTQSPTHLIKTRGQQVTLRCSPISGHKSVSWYQQVLGQGPQFIFQYYEKEERGRGNFPDRFSARQFPNYSSELNVNALLLGDSALYLCASSLGAGTLHEQYFGPGTRLTVT.

The CDR3 loop reads CASSSLWGGQGLVMAEAFF. DNA for the CDR3: TGTGCCAGCAGTTCTCTATGGGGGGGGCAGGGCTTAGTCATGGCTGAAGCTTTCTTT. The chain has TRBV28 and TRBJ1-1; maybe TRBD1 (6 bases). Trimming took 4 bases from V and 6 from J, leaving 30 bases between them. Germline V gene sequence: CDR1 MDHEN, CDR2 SYDVKM. There are 19 residues in the CDR3. Together with reference TRBV28 and TRBJ1-1, the CDR3 gives the full variable domain: DVKVTQSSRYLVKRTGEKVFLECVQDMDHENMFWYRQDPGLGLRLIYFSYDVKMKEKGDIPEGYSVSREKKERFSLILESASTNQTSMYLCASSSLWGGQGLVMAEAFFGQGTRLTVV.

The gene calls are TRBV9 and TRBJ1-5, with a tentative D call TRBD1 (6 bases). The V gene lost 0 bases and the J gene lost 0 bases, with 7 bases spanning the gap. The CDR3 is made up of 15 amino acids. In germline, CDR1 is SGDLS, CDR2 YYNGEE. CDR3 sequence: CASSVGGHSNQPQHF. The DNA for the CDR3 is TGTGCCAGCAGCGTAGGGGGACATAGCAATCAGCCCCAGCATTTT.

The chain employs TRBV19 and TRBJ2-7, with 8 bases aligning to TRBD1. Trimming at V came to 3 bases and at J to 4 bases, leaving 8 bases not matched to a gene. The germline CDR1 and CDR2 sequences are LNHDA and SQIVND (reference sequence). The CDR3 is 15 amino acids. The CDR3 DNA follows: TGTGCCAGTAGTATGCGGGCAGGGGGCGGTTACGAGCAGTACTTC. It translates to CASSMRAGGGYEQYF. Complete variable domain (other parts from reference TRBV19 and TRBJ2-7): DGGITQSPKYLFRKEGQNVTLSCEQNLNHDAMYWYRQDPGQGLRLIYYSQIVNDFQKGDIAEGYSVSREKKESFPLTVTSAQKNPTAFYLCASSMRAGGGYEQYFGPGTRLTVT.

Only one count was recorded for this clone. The chain recombines TRBV4-2 with TRBJ2-3; 11 positions agree with TRBD2. Germline V gene data show CDR1 as LGHNA and CDR2 as YNFKEQ. Trimming cost V 0 bases and J 4 bases; bases outside gene matches: 18. This CDR3 is built from 21 residues. CDR3 in DNA: TGTGCCAGCAGCCAAGACTCTAGCGGGGGGAGATTTTATGATCATGCAGATACGCAGTATTTT. Protein: CASSQDSSGGRFYDHADTQYF.

This chain links TRBV18 with TRBJ1-5, with a weak D call TRBD1 (6 bases). The V end was cut by 0 bases, the J end by 3 bases, with 12 bases between. Germline assignment: CDR1 KGHSH and CDR2 LQKENI. The CDR3 spans 16 residues. The CDR3 bases are TGTGCCAGCTCACCACCTGACAGGAACCCCAATCAGCCCCAGCATTTT. Amino acids: CASSPPDRNPNQPQHF.

V is TRBV6-5 and J is TRBJ1-4, with 8 bases matching TRBD1. This CDR3 is built from 14 residues. J was trimmed by 7 bases and V by 2 bases; bases with no gene match: 3. Germline V lookup: CDR1 MNHEY, CDR2 SVGAGI. For the CDR3, the DNA is TGTGCCAGCAGTTACGGGACAGGTCGTGAAAAACTGTTTTTT. It is translated as CASSYGTGREKLFF.

This clone was recorded only once. The chain employs TRBV7-2 and TRBJ1-6, with D perhaps TRBD1 (5 bases). Trimming shortened V by 6 bases and J by 10 bases, and 16 bases separated the two germline ends. The CDR3 covers 14 residues. Germline V lookup: CDR1 SGHTA, CDR2 FQGNSA. CDR3 loop: CASSMAGKASPLHF. The DNA of the CDR3 is TGTGCCAGCAGTATGGCAGGGAAGGCGTCACCCCTCCACTTT.

The chain employs TRBV6-5 and TRBJ2-7; D might be TRBD1 (6 bases). The CDR3 is 14 amino acids. The V and J ends lost 2 bases and 3 bases respectively, with 11 bases between them. Germline CDR1 reads MNHEY; CDR2 reads SVGAGI. Here the CDR3 reads CASSYVGRGYEQYF. The CDR3 DNA sequence: TGTGCCAGCAGTTACGTCGGCAGGGGCTACGAGCAGTACTTC.

The V call is TRBV24-1, the J call TRBJ2-5; 8 bases align to TRBD2. The V and J ends lost 4 bases and 1 base, in that order; junction bases with no gene match: 7. The germline V gene has CDR1 KGHDR and CDR2 SFDVKD. CDR3 length: 16 residues. The CDR3 protein is CATSDTRLAPQETQYF. The CDR3 DNA sequence: TGTGCCACCAGTGACACCCGACTAGCGCCCCAAGAGACCCAGTACTTC.

This clone was recorded only once. The chain recombines TRBV19 with TRBJ2-3, with D hard to call. The CDR3 length is 14 residues. Trimming pared 3 bases from V and 2 bases from J, leaving 9 bases between. Germline CDR1 is LNHDA and CDR2 is SQIVND (reference sequence). The DNA of the CDR3 is TGTGCCAGTAGTATTGGGCAGTCCACAGATACGCAGTATTTT. Its protein product is CASSIGQSTDTQYF.

This clone was detected only a few times. This sequence joins TRBV6-5 and TRBJ2-1, with 14 bases lining up with TRBD2. CDR1 is MNHEY and CDR2 is SVGAGI in the germline V gene. V was clipped by 6 bases and J by 7 bases; unmatched bases: 8. The CDR3 extends over 16 amino acids. The CDR3 sequence is CASSYRGLAGGNEQFF. The CDR3 nucleotides are TGTGCCAGCAGCTACCGCGGACTAGCGGGGGGTAATGAGCAGTTCTTC.

The chain combines TRBV6-5 with TRBJ1-2; the match to TRBD1 covers 11 bases. Germline CDR1 and CDR2: MNHEY and SVGAGI. V lost 7 bases and J lost 2; bases outside the gene matches: 6. The CDR3 covers 15 residues. This chain's CDR3 is CASNLRTGGNYGYTF. In DNA form, the CDR3 reads TGTGCCAGCAATCTTCGGACAGGGGGCAACTATGGCTACACCTTC.

The chain couples TRBV30 to TRBJ2-3; 8 nucleotides agree with TRBD2. Trimming removed 5 bases from V and 6 bases from J; junction bases left unmatched: 7. The CDR3 is 13 amino acids. Germline CDR1 GTSNPN, CDR2 SVGIG (reference sequence). CDR3: CAWAGTRKDTQYF. In nucleotides, the CDR3 is TGTGCCTGGGCCGGGACTAGAAAGGATACGCAGTATTTT. Variable domain in full (rest from reference TRBV30 and TRBJ2-3): SQTIHQWPATLVQPVGSPLSLECTVEGTSNPNLYWYRQAAGRGLQLLFYSVGIGQISSEVPQNLSASRPQDRQFILSSKKLLLSDSGFYLCAWAGTRKDTQYFGPGTRLTVL.